The rows below give T cell receptor beta chains drawn from one sample of a study of breast tumors, draining lymph nodes, adjacent tissues. One entry per CDR3 protein, called by TCRdb with MiXCR from the multiplex PCR reads. The sample yields 150,000 to 200,000 distinct CDR3 sequences, around a third seen once. Sequenced material: axillary lymph node tissue. The receptors originated from a female donor with breast cancer. Some clones in this sample may be carry-over from other donors' samples. Both conserved end residues are part of each CDR3. Each record gives: CDR3 DNA, CDR3 protein, clone size, J gene, D gene, V gene. The D gene is left open where the match is weak. Clone size is stated in some rows and not others, as once, few, many or a class when expanded.

TGTGCCAGCAGCATACAAGCGGGGTCCACAGATACGCAGTATTTT	CASSIQAGSTDTQYF	NA	TRBJ2-3	TRBD2	TRBV7-2
TGCAGTGCTGGGGGAGGAGTCGCAACTAATGAAAAACTGTTTTTT	CSAGGGVATNEKLFF	many	TRBJ1-4	NA	TRBV20-1
TGTGCCAGCGGCTTAGTGGGAGATAACACCGGGGAGCTGTTTTTT	CASGLVGDNTGELFF	many	TRBJ2-2	NA	TRBV7-9
TGTGCCAGCAGTTACTCCATTTATAAGGGGGGGAAGAATCAGCCCCAGCATTTT	CASSYSIYKGGKNQPQHF	NA	TRBJ1-5	NA	TRBV6-2/TRBV6-3
TGTGCCAGCTCACCACCGGGACTAGTTACAGGAGAGACCCAGTACTTC	CASSPPGLVTGETQYF	many	TRBJ2-5	TRBD2	TRBV18
TGTGCCAGCAGCTTGGAAATACTAGCGGGAGGTGTTGGCTACACCTTC	CASSLEILAGGVGYTF	once	TRBJ1-2	NA	TRBV5-6
TGTGCCAGCAGCGTAGCTTACACCGGGGAGCTGTTTTTT	CASSVAYTGELFF	many	TRBJ2-2	NA	TRBV9
TGTGCCATCAGTGAGCGGAGAACAGGGGACACTGAAGCTTTCTTT	CAISERRTGDTEAFF	NA	TRBJ1-1	TRBD1	TRBV10-3
TGCGCCAGCAGACAGAGCATAATCCCGGGACAGGGGGCTGGGGCCAACGTCCTGACTTTC	CASRQSIIPGQGAGANVLTF	once	TRBJ2-6	TRBD1	TRBV5-1
TGTGCCACCAGCAGTTGGACAGGTGTTTACACTGAAGCTTTCTTT	CATSSWTGVYTEAFF	few	TRBJ1-1	TRBD1	TRBV15
TGCAGTGCAAGACTAGCGGGGAGCTCCTACGAGCAGTACTTC	CSARLAGSSYEQYF	many	TRBJ2-7	TRBD2	TRBV20-1
TGTGCCAGCAGTGTAACAGGGAAGAGGTACTTC	CASSVTGKRYF	many	TRBJ2-7	NA	TRBV2
TGCAGTGCTAGCAGGCCGCCCGGGCTCGAGCAGTACTTC	CSASRPPGLEQYF	many	TRBJ2-7	NA	TRBV20-1
TGTGCCACCAGCCAGGTCTCGGCGTCCCAAAAACTGTTTTTT	CATSQVSASQKLFF	NA	TRBJ1-4	NA	TRBV24-1
TGTGCCAGCTCTACGGGGGGGGAGACCCAGTACTTC	CASSTGGETQYF	many	TRBJ2-5	TRBD2	TRBV18
TGTGCCACCAGCGAACCCCCGGGACTAGCGGGAGGATCCACCGGGGAGCTGTTTTTT	CATSEPPGLAGGSTGELFF	many	TRBJ2-2	TRBD2	TRBV15
TGTGCCAGCAACCCTACAGGAACCTCAGGGGAAACCCAGTACTTC	CASNPTGTSGETQYF	NA	TRBJ2-5	NA	TRBV7-2
TGTGCCAGTAGTAAGGCGGTAAGCTCCTACAATGAGCAGTTCTTC	CASSKAVSSYNEQFF	many	TRBJ2-1	NA	TRBV19
TGCAGCGTTGAGCGGTCCAGCACAGATACGCAGTATTTT	CSVERSSTDTQYF	many	TRBJ2-3	NA	TRBV29-1
TGTGCCAGCAGCTTAGCGAGCGGGGGTAGGCATACGCAGTATTTT	CASSLASGGRHTQYF	NA	TRBJ2-3	TRBD2	TRBV7-9
TGTGCCAGCAGTCTAGGGGGGCCGGGAAACGCCATATATTTT	CASSLGGPGNAIYF	NA	TRBJ1-3	NA	TRBV12-3/TRBV12-4
TGTGCCAGCAGCCAACTAGACAGTTTCTATGGCTACACCTTC	CASSQLDSFYGYTF	NA	TRBJ1-2	NA	TRBV3-1
TGCAGCGTTAGGCACCGGTACGAGCAGTACTTC	CSVRHRYEQYF	many	TRBJ2-7	NA	TRBV29-1
TGTGCCAGCAATCCACAGGGGGCTCTTATCAACGAGCAGTACTTC	CASNPQGALINEQYF	NA	TRBJ2-7	TRBD1	TRBV6-2/TRBV6-3
TGTGCCAGCAGCTTAGGAGGGCGTGGGGGCTACACCTTC	CASSLGGRGGYTF	many	TRBJ1-2	NA	TRBV13
TGTGCCAGCAGTTACTCCTATGGTGGCGGGGACACCATATATTTT	CASSYSYGGGDTIYF	few	TRBJ1-3	NA	TRBV6-5
TGTGCCAGCAGGGAGGGAGGGTCCTACAATGAGCAGTTCTTC	CASREGGSYNEQFF	many	TRBJ2-1	TRBD2	TRBV6-5
TGTGCCAGCAGCGTAGAACCAGGACCGAATTCACCCCTCCACTTT	CASSVEPGPNSPLHF	many	TRBJ1-6	NA	TRBV9
TGCAGCGTTACACTAGCGGGGACGCGGGGTGAGCAGTTCTTC	CSVTLAGTRGEQFF	many	TRBJ2-1	TRBD2	TRBV29-1
TGCAGTGCTAGACCCCAGGGGGCGGCTGAAGCTTTCTTT	CSARPQGAAEAFF	few	TRBJ1-1	TRBD1	TRBV20-1
TGTGCCAGCAGTCACGGGACAGGGGTCTATGGCTACACCTTC	CASSHGTGVYGYTF	few	TRBJ1-2	TRBD1	TRBV6-6
TGCAGCGTGGGGTTCTCCATGAACACTGAAGCTTTCTTT	CSVGFSMNTEAFF	NA	TRBJ1-1	NA	TRBV29-1
TGCAGCGTCGATACGGGAATGAGCTCCTACAATGAGCAGTTCTTC	CSVDTGMSSYNEQFF	many	TRBJ2-1	NA	TRBV29-1